The clone carrying this T cell receptor (beta chain) occurred once. The data belong to a study of T cell responses to AZD1222 COVID-19 vaccine. Method: immunoSEQ multiplex PCR; TCRdb's copy keeps in-frame clones and lacks some. This sample has about 75,000 clones, with 88% found just once. Per the germline V gene, CDR1 is SGHVS and CDR2 is FQNEAQ. The length of the CDR3 is 15 residues. The V gene end was trimmed by 5 bases and the J gene end by 8 bases; junction bases not matched to a gene: 11. Sequenced material: peripheral blood, taken 28 days after the second dose of the MenACWY control vaccine. The clonotype was recovered from an adult who received the MenACWY meningococcal vaccine as a control. The chain carries TRBV7-8 and TRBJ1-4, with TRBD1 identical over 7 bases. CDR3 in DNA: TGTGCCAGCAGCCCTAGGGAGGGGGCAGTGGAAAAACTGTTTTTT. Translated, it gives CASSPREGAVEKLFF.